The source of this TCR beta chain is a study of regulatory T cells in long-lasting Graves disease. Specified time point: newly diagnosed GD, antithyroid drugs for less than 3 months. After RNA was extracted from PBMCs, the TCR library was made from it. There are a few counts of this clonotype. Looked up from germline, CDR1 is LNHDA and CDR2 is SQIVND (reference sequence). CDR3 length: 13 residues. Trimming pared 9 bases from V and 3 bases from J, leaving 15 bases between. HTBI primers from iRepertoire and Arm-PCR of CDR3 regions yielded the TCR beta libraries. One entry per CDR3 protein results from TCRdb running MiXCR on the multiplex PCR reads. The sample contains 550,000 to 650,000 distinct CDR3 sequences, approximately 16% of which appear only once. The same data also contributed to another study, on T cells in Graves' hyperthyroidism and ophthalmopathy.

The sample was peripheral blood mononuclear cells (PBMCs), taken at new diagnosis, from a patient treated with antithyroid drugs. This TCR derives from a man younger than 35 with Graves disease. The chain uses TRBV19 and TRBJ2-7, with D unresolved. CDR3 nucleotides: TGTGCCAGCAGTTTAGCTTCTTACTACGAGCAGTACTTC. This sequence encodes CASSLASYYEQYF.